The 15 T cell receptor beta chains given below trace back to one sample, sequenced in a study of glioma-infiltrating T cells after dendritic cell vaccination. Only in-frame clones appear in the TCRdb table, and some are missing; sequencing was by immunoSEQ multiplex PCR. Among under 100,000 clones listed, about 85% were seen once. The sample consisted of blood, taken before dendritic cell vaccination. The receptors shown here come from a human donor with glioblastoma.

The chain joins TRBV19 to TRBJ2-7, with 10 bases matching TRBD1. The length of the CDR3 is 14 residues. Germline CDR1 LNHDA, CDR2 SQIVND (reference sequence). V was clipped by 10 bases and J by 3 bases; unmatched bases: 9. CDR3 sequence: CATGAGQGFYEQYF. Here the CDR3 DNA reads TGTGCCACCGGGGCGGGACAGGGGTTCTACGAGCAGTACTTC.

This chain uses TRBV4-1 with TRBJ2-7; 8 bases match TRBD1. J lost 3 bases, V lost 3 bases, and 1 base had no gene match. The CDR3 covers 13 residues. Germline V CDR1 and CDR2: MGHRA, YSYEKL. The CDR3 DNA reads as TGCGCCAGCAGCCAGACAGGGGACTACGAGCAGTACTTC. Its protein product is CASSQTGDYEQYF.

This clone appeared many times. This sequence joins TRBV7-9 and TRBJ2-7; 8 bases are shared with TRBD2. V gave up 6 bases and J gave up 5 bases; unmatched junction bases: 9. The CDR3 consists of 14 residues. The germline V gene encodes CDR1 SEHNR and CDR2 FQNEAQ (reference sequence). This CDR3 reads CASRRGEGVHEQYF. DNA of the CDR3: TGTGCCAGCAGGCGGGGGGAGGGTGTCCACGAGCAGTACTTC.

This chain connects TRBV29-1 to TRBJ1-1, with D maybe TRBD1 (6 bases). Trimming removed 6 bases from V and 6 bases from J, with 14 bases in between. This CDR3 comprises 12 residues. Germline V gene data show CDR1 as SQVTM and CDR2 as ANQGSEA. The CDR3 DNA reads as TGCAGCGTCGGGGAGGGGGGCGCTGAAGCTTTCTTT. This gives the protein CSVGEGGAEAFF.

This clone was seen more than once but under ten times. The rearrangement links TRBV19 to TRBJ2-7; 12 positions agree with TRBD1. The CDR3 runs 15 residues. CDR1 is LNHDA and CDR2 is SQIVND in the germline V gene (reference sequence). V lost 7 bases, J lost 6 bases, and 10 bases stayed unmatched. The CDR3 coding sequence is TGTGCCAGTACCCCCCGAGGGACAGGGGGCATCGAGCAGTACTTC. This encodes CASTPRGTGGIEQYF.

The chain recombines TRBV25-1 with TRBJ2-7; D is perhaps TRBD2 (6 bases). The CDR3 sequence is 13 residues long. Trimming pared 4 bases from V and 6 bases from J, leaving 13 bases between. Per the germline V gene, CDR1 is MGHDK and CDR2 is SYGVNS. The CDR3 DNA sequence: TGTGCCAGCAGTGGCCAGCGGGTAGGCGAGCAGTACTTC. Translation: CASSGQRVGEQYF.

This clone was observed a handful of times. The rearrangement links TRBV5-6 to TRBJ2-7; 7 bases map to TRBD2. This CDR3 comprises 12 residues. The germline V gene has CDR1 SGHDT and CDR2 YYEEEE. Trimming at V came to 3 bases and at J to 5 bases, leaving 2 bases not matched to a gene. CDR3 in amino acids: CASSWTSNEQYF. The CDR3 coding sequence is TGTGCCAGCAGCTGGACTAGTAACGAGCAGTACTTC.

This clone was detected a few times. CDR3 DNA sequence: TGTGCCAGCACTACTGCGGGGAGCGGAGTGAAGAATGAGCAGTTCTTC. Its protein product is CASTTAGSGVKNEQFF. The chain links TRBV5-4 to TRBJ2-1; D possibly corresponds to TRBD2 (6 bases). The CDR3 is 16 amino acids. Germline lookup yields CDR1 SGHNT and CDR2 YYREEE (reference sequence). V lost 6 bases, J lost 7 bases, and 23 bases lay in between.

The genes are TRBV5-1 and TRBJ2-7, with D perhaps TRBD1 (6 bases). CDR3 length equals 13 residues. The germline V and J ends were trimmed by 4 bases and 2 bases, with 10 bases remaining between them. The germline gives CDR1 SGHRS, CDR2 YFSETQ. CDR3 bases: TGCGCCAGCAGCCTACAGGGTACCTACGAGCAGTACTTC. Residues: CASSLQGTYEQYF.

J is TRBJ2-7 and V is TRBV5-3; TRBD1 matches 9 bases. TRBV5-3 is labeled an ORF, and its function is uncertain. CDR3 length: 17 residues. Trimming cost V 0 bases and J 3 bases; bases outside gene matches: 10. CDR3 sequence (DNA): TGTGCCAGAAGCTTGGCGTCTGAGGGACAGGGATTCTACGAGCAGTACTTC. This sequence encodes CARSLASEGQGFYEQYF.

This clone showed up just once. Other DNA sequences in this sample translate to the same CDR3. This sequence joins TRBV7-9 and TRBJ1-2; 7 bases agree with TRBD1. CDR3 length: 13 residues. Germline assignment: CDR1 SEHNR and CDR2 FQNEAQ (reference sequence). After removal of 5 bases from V and 2 bases from J, the junction contained 2 bases not matched to a gene. CDR3 sequence: CASSKTGNYGYTF. The CDR3 nucleotides read TGTGCCAGCAGCAAGACAGGGAACTATGGCTACACCTTC.

V usage is TRBV4-3 and J usage is TRBJ2-1; D not certain. CDR3 size: 16 residues. The V end was cut by 3 bases, the J end by 2 bases, with 14 bases between. The germline V gene encodes CDR1 LGHNA and CDR2 YSLEER. The CDR3 region has the DNA TGCGCCAGCAGCCAGCAAACCCTGAGGCCCTACAATGAGCAGTTCTTC. It codes for CASSQQTLRPYNEQFF.

V is TRBV7-2 and J is TRBJ1-2; the D gene is possibly TRBD1 (6 bases). With 4 bases removed from V and 8 bases from J, the gap between germline ends came to 11 bases. Germline V CDR1 and CDR2: SGHTA, FQGNSA. The CDR3 is made up of 12 amino acids. In DNA form, the CDR3 reads TGTGCCAGCAGCTCCCATCAGGGGGGCTACACCTTC. It encodes CASSSHQGGYTF.

The chain recombines TRBV11-3 with TRBJ2-3; 8 nucleotides line up with TRBD2. The germline CDR1 and CDR2 sequences are SGHNT and YENEEA. Germline trimming cut 10 bases from V and 2 bases from J; bases unmatched to any gene: 8. This CDR3 is built from 14 residues. The CDR3 DNA reads as TGTGCCACCGGGGCGGGAGGAGACACAGATACGCAGTATTTT. It specifies CATGAGGDTDTQYF.

The chain uses TRBV5-1 and TRBJ2-7, with a possible D match to TRBD2 (5 bases). Trimming took off 0 bases at V and 3 bases at J, with 10 bases between the two ends. CDR3 size: 14 residues. Germline CDR1 SGHRS, CDR2 YFSETQ. The CDR3 is CASSLAVGSYEQYF. DNA of the CDR3: TGCGCCAGCAGCTTGGCCGTAGGGAGCTACGAGCAGTACTTC.